This entry is about one TCR beta chain. What this receptor recognizes is not known. Per-nucleotide qualities are absent, and no much larger clonotype sits a single base away. The CDR3 sequence holds 18 residues, the cysteine and phenylalanine included. Just the 54-base CDR3 DNA is kept, in frame starting at base 1. CDR1 is given as LGHNA and CDR2 as YNFKEQ, both from the germline V gene. Trimming removed 4 bases from V and 6 bases from J; the gene matches leave 17 bases unexplained. Library preparation used the immunoSEQ multiplex PCR assay. Turning to the authors' computational methods: A statistical classification framework was built to diagnose cytomegalovirus status from the catalog of TCR beta chain sequences. The immuneACCESS repertoire file appears here via TCRdb, limited to in-frame rearrangements. These files lack a portion of the clones; in checked studies, under half of the deficit traces to unresolved V genes, and the cause of the others is not known. V and J calls and clone size are those listed in that table; D and trimming were worked out from the DNA. The sample table records approximately 98,000 clones; nearly 97% of these occur just once. 0.67% of the sample belongs to the ten largest clones.

The donors were included in the validation cohort of over a hundred subjects, a group kept apart from the approximately 700-subject first cohort. This sample was included in a study of cytomegalovirus exposure and HLA in healthy donors (TCRdb year 2017). Concerning the study at large: According to a later analysis, one platform produced both the 100 to 150 validation repertoires and the 550 to 800 repertoires of the first cohort. High-throughput TCR immunosequencing, statistical association of individual TCRs with disease status, and machine learning were combined to predict cytomegalovirus infection status. A separate validation cohort of more than 100 different subjects was used in addition to the 666-subject first cohort. The aim of the study was to test whether cataloging public T cell receptors could identify signatures of past pathogen exposure.

Findings and caveats that apply to the study as a whole: In a later analysis, TCRs clustered in the first cohort were found to also tend to co-occur in the roughly 130 validation repertoires, with 85% to 95% of cluster scores above 0. The study gave a list of under 200 TCR beta chains associated with cytomegalovirus. The authors suggested that the approach could potentially be generalized to other disease states and immunological phenotypes. In both the original and validation cohorts, the classifier was reported to diagnose cytomegalovirus status with high specificity and sensitivity. In vitro tests confirmed that a few of the cytomegalovirus-associated TCR beta chains recognize cytomegalovirus antigens. Most TCR sequences were seen in very few donors, while some public TCRs were found in many individuals. A later analysis had no HLA typing for the validation cohort, so co-occurrence there was scored across all 120 repertoires.

The receptor comes from a young woman in good health and CMV-seronegative. The rearrangement combines TRBV4-2 with TRBJ2-3, with 9 bases aligning to TRBD2. Sequencing was carried out using PBMCs. The base sequence is TGTGCCAGCAGCCTATCCAAGGGTGGCGGGGGGGCCGGGGATACGCAGTATTTT. Its protein reads: CASSLSKGGGGAGDTQYF.